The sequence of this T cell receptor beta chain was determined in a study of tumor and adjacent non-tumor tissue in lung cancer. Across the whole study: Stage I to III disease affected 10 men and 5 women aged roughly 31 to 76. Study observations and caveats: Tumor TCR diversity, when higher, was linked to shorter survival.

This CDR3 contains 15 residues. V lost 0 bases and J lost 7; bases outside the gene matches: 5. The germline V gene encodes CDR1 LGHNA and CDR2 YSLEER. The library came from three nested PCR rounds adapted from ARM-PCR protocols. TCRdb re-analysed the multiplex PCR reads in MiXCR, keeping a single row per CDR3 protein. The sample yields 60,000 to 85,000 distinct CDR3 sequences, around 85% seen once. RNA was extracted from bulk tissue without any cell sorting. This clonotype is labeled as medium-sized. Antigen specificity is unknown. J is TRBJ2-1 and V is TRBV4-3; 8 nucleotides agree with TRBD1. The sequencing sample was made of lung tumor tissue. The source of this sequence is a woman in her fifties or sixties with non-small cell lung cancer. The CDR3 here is CASSQDRGLRNEQFF. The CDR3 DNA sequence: TGCGCCAGCAGCCAAGACAGGGGGCTAAGGAATGAGCAGTTCTTC.